This T cell receptor (beta chain) was sequenced during a study of cytomegalovirus exposure and HLA in healthy donors. Trimming at V came to 2 bases and at J to 3 bases, leaving 6 bases not matched to a gene. The CDR3 has 15 residues. CDR1 is MNHNY, CDR2 SVGAGI, per germline (reference sequence). Assay: immunoSEQ multiplex PCR; the TCRdb copy retains only in-frame clones and omits some. The sample records 350,000 or so clones, roughly 89% being singletons. V gene TRBV6-6 combines with J gene TRBJ2-7; 8 nucleotides align to TRBD2. This TCR was recovered from a woman aged 18 to 35 in good health and CMV-seronegative. What was sequenced was PBMCs. CDR3 in amino acids: CASSYAGLEFYEQYF. CDR3 nucleotide sequence: TGTGCCAGCAGTTACGCGGGACTAGAGTTCTACGAGCAGTACTTC.